Here is one T cell receptor beta chain with its context. Its antigen remains unknown. The CDR3 consists of 14 residues. Germline CDR1 and CDR2: MNHEY and SMNVEV (reference sequence). The V segment lost 4 bases and the J segment 4 bases; nucleotides outside the gene matches: 3. The sample belongs to a study of cytomegalovirus exposure and HLA in healthy donors. Turning to the study itself: Clustering assigned about 79% of the approximately 400 genotyped donors to the Caucasian-associated ancestry cluster.

Findings of the study overall: Per a later analysis, roughly 17,000 TCR beta sequences showed association with HLA alleles at 0.05 false discovery rate. TCR beta sequences reportedly predicted most subjects' HLA-A and HLA-B alleles accurately.

Use of 60 Vbeta and 13 Jbeta primers characterized the PCR. Libraries were prepared by immunoSEQ multiplex PCR; TCRdb keeps only in-frame clonotypes and omits some of them. Of around 150,000 clones listed, roughly 78% are singletons. The TCR sequence derives from a man in his fifties or sixties in good health and CMV-seropositive. Sequences were obtained from PBMCs. This chain links TRBV27 with TRBJ2-2, with TRBD1 identical over 7 bases. The CDR3 DNA follows: TGTGCCAGCAGTTCCTACAGGGGCACCGGGGAGCTGTTTTTT. It specifies CASSSYRGTGELFF.